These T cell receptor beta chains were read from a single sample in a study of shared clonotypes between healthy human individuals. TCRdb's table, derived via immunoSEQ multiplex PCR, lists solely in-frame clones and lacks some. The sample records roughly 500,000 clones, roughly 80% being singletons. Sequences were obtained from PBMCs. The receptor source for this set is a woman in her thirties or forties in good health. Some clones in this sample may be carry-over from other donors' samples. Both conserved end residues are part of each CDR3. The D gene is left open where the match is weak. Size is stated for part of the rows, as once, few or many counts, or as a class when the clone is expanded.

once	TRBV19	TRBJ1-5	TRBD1	TGTGCCAGTAGTCCCGACAGGGCGTCGTATCAGCCCCAGCATTTT	CASSPDRASYQPQHF
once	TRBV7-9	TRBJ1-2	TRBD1	TGTGCCAGCAGCGGAGACGCAACAGGGGCCGGATACTATGGCTACACCTTC	CASSGDATGAGYYGYTF
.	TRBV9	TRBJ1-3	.	TGTGCCAGCAGCGTTGGGGGAAACACCATATATTTT	CASSVGGNTIYF
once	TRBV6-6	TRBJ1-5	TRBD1	TGTGCCAGCAGTTATGGGACAGATTATAGCAATCAGCCCCAGCATTTT	CASSYGTDYSNQPQHF
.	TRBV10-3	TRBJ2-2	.	TGTGCCATCAGTAACGATCGGATAACCGGGGAGCTGTTTTTT	CAISNDRITGELFF
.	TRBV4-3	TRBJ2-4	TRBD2	TGCGCCAGCAGCCAGAATACCGGGACTAGCGGGAGTTGGGGCATTCAGTACTTC	CASSQNTGTSGSWGIQYF
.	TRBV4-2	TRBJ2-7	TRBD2	TGTGCCAGCAGCCAAGTAGTAGCGGGCCGGAGAGGGGACGAGCAGTACTTC	CASSQVVAGRRGDEQYF
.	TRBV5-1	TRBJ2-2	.	TGCGCCAGCAGCTTGAGACTAGGGGAATCCGGGGAGCTGTTTTTT	CASSLRLGESGELFF
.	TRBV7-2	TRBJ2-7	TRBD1	TGTGCCAGCAGCCCCCGGACAGGGGGGAGCTCCTACGAGCAGTACTTC	CASSPRTGGSSYEQYF
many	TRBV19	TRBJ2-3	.	TGTGCCAGTAGTAGACGCAGCAGGGAAGATACGCAGTATTTT	CASSRRSREDTQYF
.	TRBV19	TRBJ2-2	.	TGTGCCAGTAGTATAGATGCGAGTTTCTGGGAGCTGTTTTTT	CASSIDASFWELFF
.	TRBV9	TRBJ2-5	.	TGTGCCAGCAGCGTAGAGATAGGGTCCCAAGAGACCCAGTACTTC	CASSVEIGSQETQYF
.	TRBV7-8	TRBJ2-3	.	TGTGCCAGCAGCCCGCAGGGGGGTAGCACAGATACGCAGTATTTT	CASSPQGGSTDTQYF
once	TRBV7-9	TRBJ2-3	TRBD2	TGTGCCAGCAGCCTGATAACAGGGTTTAGCGGGACAATAGATACGCAGTATTTT	CASSLITGFSGTIDTQYF
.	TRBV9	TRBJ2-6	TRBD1	TGTGCCAGCAGCGACGGACAGGGGGCGCGGATTGGGGCCAACGTCCTGACTTTC	CASSDGQGARIGANVLTF
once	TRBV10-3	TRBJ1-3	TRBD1	TGTGCCATCAGTGAAAGGGGGCTCTCTGGAAACACCATATATTTT	CAISERGLSGNTIYF
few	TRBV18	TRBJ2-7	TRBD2	TGTGCCAGCTCACCACCTGGGGGGGGACGGTACGAGCAGTACTTC	CASSPPGGGRYEQYF
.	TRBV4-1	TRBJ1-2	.	TGCGCCAGCAGCCACATACGACGGGGGAACTATGGCTACACCTTC	CASSHIRRGNYGYTF
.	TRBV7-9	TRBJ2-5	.	TGTGCCAGCAGCTTGCTCGGGAGTTGGGAGACCCAGTACTTC	CASSLLGSWETQYF
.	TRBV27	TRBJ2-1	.	TGTGCCAGCAGTCCTCAGGGGGGGATCGACAATGAGCAGTTCTTC	CASSPQGGIDNEQFF
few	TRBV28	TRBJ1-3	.	TGTGCCAGCAGTTTGGGGGGACCTGGAAACACCATATATTTT	CASSLGGPGNTIYF
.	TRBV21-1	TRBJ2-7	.	TGTGCCAGCAGCAAAGGCCCCGGGACAGGGGCCAACGAGCAGTACTTC	CASSKGPGTGANEQYF
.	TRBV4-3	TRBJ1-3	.	TGCGCCAGCAGCCAGGCCCCCGGAACATCAACTGGAAACACCATATATTTT	CASSQAPGTSTGNTIYF
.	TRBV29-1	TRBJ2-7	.	TGCAGCGTGGGGACGGTCAACTCCTACGAGCAGTACTTC	CSVGTVNSYEQYF
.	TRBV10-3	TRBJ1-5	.	TGTGCCATCAGTGAGTCCGAGAATCAGCCCCAGCATTTT	CAISESENQPQHF
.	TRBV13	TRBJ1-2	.	TGTGCCAGCAGCTTAGGTACGGGGGACTATGGCTACACCTTC	CASSLGTGDYGYTF